This is a list of T cell receptor beta chains from one sample in a study of shared clonotypes between healthy human individuals. The protocol was immunoSEQ multiplex PCR, while the TCRdb copy is restricted to in-frame clones and leaves out a portion. The sample lists over 2 million clones, roughly 90% occurring once. The sequencing sample was made of naive CD4+ T cells from PBMCs. These receptors came from a man aged 18 to 29 in good health. Some clones in this sample may be carry-over from other donors' samples. Each CDR3 is given with its conserved first and last residue. A D gene is named only where the DNA matches it firmly. Some rows mark clone size as missing; the rest say once, few, many or name a class of expanded clone.

D: -
V: TRBV4-2
J: TRBJ2-1
size: -
DNA: TGTGCCAGCAGCCCCGGGGCGGTAGCGGCGTACTACAATGAGCAGTTCTTC
CDR3: CASSPGAVAAYYNEQFF

D: -
V: TRBV7-9
J: TRBJ2-5
size: -
DNA: TGTGCCAGCAGCTCCTCCGGGACAAGAGAATGGACCCAGTACTTC
CDR3: CASSSSGTREWTQYF

D: -
V: TRBV23-1
J: TRBJ2-1
size: -
DNA: TGCGCCAGCAGTCAATTCAAAGCGGCAGCCTACAATGAGCAGTTCTTC
CDR3: CASSQFKAAAYNEQFF

D: -
V: TRBV29-1
J: TRBJ2-5
size: -
DNA: TGCAGCGTTAAAGGGGGTGGGGAGACCCAGTACTTC
CDR3: CSVKGGGETQYF

D: TRBD1
V: TRBV28
J: TRBJ1-2
size: -
DNA: TGTGCCAGCAGGATGACAGGGCAGGGCTACACCTTC
CDR3: CASRMTGQGYTF

D: TRBD2
V: TRBV5-5
J: TRBJ2-1
size: -
DNA: TGTGCCAGCAGCTCATTAGGGACTAGCGGGAGTTTGGGATCCTACAATGAGCAGTTCTTC
CDR3: CASSSLGTSGSLGSYNEQFF

D: TRBD1
V: TRBV19
J: TRBJ1-5
size: -
DNA: TGTGCCAGTAGTATAGTAGGGGGCGGGAATCAGCCCCAGCATTTT
CDR3: CASSIVGGGNQPQHF

D: TRBD1
V: TRBV5-6
J: TRBJ1-1
size: -
DNA: TGTGCCAGCAGCTTGGTGGTGGGACAGTTGAACACTGAAGCTTTCTTT
CDR3: CASSLVVGQLNTEAFF

D: -
V: TRBV11-1
J: TRBJ2-1
size: -
DNA: TGTGCCAGCAACGTTAGGACCGCAGGGATCAATGAGCAGTTCTTC
CDR3: CASNVRTAGINEQFF

D: TRBD2
V: TRBV5-4
J: TRBJ2-7
size: -
DNA: TGTGCCAGCAGCCAGACTAGCGTTGGCCCCTACGAGCAGTACTTC
CDR3: CASSQTSVGPYEQYF

D: TRBD2
V: TRBV25-1
J: TRBJ2-3
size: -
DNA: TGTGCCAGCAGGGGACTAGCGGGAGGGAGCCCAGATACGCAGTATTTT
CDR3: CASRGLAGGSPDTQYF

D: TRBD2
V: TRBV28
J: TRBJ2-1
size: -
DNA: TGTGCCAGCAGGGCCCCCGGGACTAGCTCTATCCACAATGAGCAGTTCTTC
CDR3: CASRAPGTSSIHNEQFF

D: TRBD1
V: TRBV6-6
J: TRBJ2-7
size: -
DNA: TGTGCCAGCAGTTACGGGACAGGGCGCTACGAGCAGTACTTC
CDR3: CASSYGTGRYEQYF

D: TRBD1
V: TRBV2
J: TRBJ1-5
size: -
DNA: TGTGCCAGCACCCGAACAGGGGGCTGGGGCAATCAGCCCCAGCATTTT
CDR3: CASTRTGGWGNQPQHF

D: -
V: TRBV18
J: TRBJ2-1
size: -
DNA: TGTGCCAGCTCCCTCTCGACAGGGACTAACAATGAGCAGTTCTTC
CDR3: CASSLSTGTNNEQFF

D: -
V: TRBV19
J: TRBJ1-1
size: -
DNA: TGTGCCAGTAGTGGTGGGGTCCAAGGCACTGAAGCTTTCTTT
CDR3: CASSGGVQGTEAFF

D: TRBD2
V: TRBV28
J: TRBJ2-1
size: once
DNA: TGTGCCAGCAGTGCCAATCTAGCGGGCGGTTCAAGCTCCTACAATGAGCAGTTCTTC
CDR3: CASSANLAGGSSSYNEQFF

D: -
V: TRBV28
J: TRBJ1-5
size: -
DNA: TGTGCCAGCAGTCCCGAACTGGTCCTTTTAAATCAGCCCCAGCATTTT
CDR3: CASSPELVLLNQPQHF

D: -
V: TRBV5-3
J: TRBJ2-7
size: -
DNA: TGTGCCAGAAGCTCGCTCTGGGAGCAGTACTTC
CDR3: CARSSLWEQYF

D: TRBD2
V: TRBV5-8
J: TRBJ2-1
size: -
DNA: TGTGCCAGCAGCTTGCCACGGACTAGCGGGAGTTTCGATGAGCAGTTCTTC
CDR3: CASSLPRTSGSFDEQFF

D: TRBD1
V: TRBV7-6
J: TRBJ1-1
size: -
DNA: TGTGCCAGCAGCTCCTTGTCCCGGGACAGGGGGGGTAGGACTGAAGCTTTCTTT
CDR3: CASSSLSRDRGGRTEAFF

D: -
V: TRBV18
J: TRBJ1-4
size: -
DNA: TGTGCCAGCTCACCACAGGACGGTAATGAAAAACTGTTTTTT
CDR3: CASSPQDGNEKLFF

D: TRBD1
V: TRBV18
J: TRBJ2-5
size: -
DNA: TGTGCCAGCTCACCTACGGACAGGGAAGAGACCCAGTACTTC
CDR3: CASSPTDREETQYF

D: -
V: TRBV7-8
J: TRBJ1-1
size: -
DNA: TGTGCCAGCAGCTTAACGGGTGGCGCTTTCTTT
CDR3: CASSLTGGAFF

D: TRBD2
V: TRBV5-1
J: TRBJ2-3
size: -
DNA: TGCGCCAGCAGCCCCCCTCTAGCGGGAGGGCCAGATACGCAGTATTTT
CDR3: CASSPPLAGGPDTQYF

D: -
V: TRBV4-2
J: TRBJ2-1
size: -
DNA: TGTGCCAGCAGCCAAGAACCGGGAGCGTTCGGGGTAAGCTACAATGAGCAGTTCTTC
CDR3: CASSQEPGAFGVSYNEQFF

D: TRBD1
V: TRBV4-2
J: TRBJ2-2
size: -
DNA: TGTGCCAGCAGCCAACAGGGGGCTTTCGGGGAGCTGTTTTTT
CDR3: CASSQQGAFGELFF

D: -
V: TRBV27
J: TRBJ2-3
size: -
DNA: TGTGCCAGCAGTTTCAAAGCGGAAGGGTGGGGTACGCAGTATTTT
CDR3: CASSFKAEGWGTQYF

D: -
V: TRBV27
J: TRBJ1-5
size: -
DNA: TGTGCCAGCAGTCCCCGGCCCAATCAGCCCCAGCATTTT
CDR3: CASSPRPNQPQHF

D: TRBD1
V: TRBV4-1
J: TRBJ2-3
size: -
DNA: TGCGCCAGCAGCCAAGCCCCATCCGGGACAGGGGATCCGTATTTT
CDR3: CASSQAPSGTGDPYF

D: -
V: TRBV6-1
J: TRBJ1-1
size: few
DNA: TGTGCCAGCAGACGATCCCAGGGAACTGAAGCTTTCTTT
CDR3: CASRRSQGTEAFF

D: TRBD1
V: TRBV19
J: TRBJ1-4
size: -
DNA: TGTGCCAGTAGTAGAGCACAGGGGTTAAATGAAAAACTGTTTTTT
CDR3: CASSRAQGLNEKLFF